The 32 T cell receptor beta chains presented below share a single source sample, sequenced in a study of blood T cell repertoires in COVID-19. Clones were sequenced by immunoSEQ multiplex PCR, and TCRdb holds only the in-frame ones, with some missing. Here the sample spans approximately 260,000 clones, under 90% being singletons. Input material: PBMCs or T cells enriched from blood (not recorded which). These receptor sequences come from a man under 40 with acute COVID-19.

V is TRBV15 and J is TRBJ1-5, with D tentatively TRBD1 (5 bases). The germline V gene has CDR1 LNHNV and CDR2 YYDKDF (reference sequence). V dropped 5 bases and J dropped 5 bases, with 10 bases sitting between them. The CDR3 runs to 13 residues. CDR3 sequence: CATSGRGYQPQHF. CDR3 sequence (DNA): TGTGCCACCAGCGGGAGGGGCTATCAGCCCCAGCATTTT.

This rearrangement joins TRBV6-5 to TRBJ2-2; D might be TRBD2 (6 bases). Trimming cost V 6 bases and J 6 bases, with 17 bases left between them. The CDR3 consists of 15 residues. Per germline, CDR1 MNHEY and CDR2 SVGAGI. The CDR3 DNA sequence: TGTGCCAGCAGGGCGGAAGGGGAGGTCGCCGGGGAGCTGTTTTTT. Protein product: CASRAEGEVAGELFF.

The J gene is TRBJ2-7, the V gene TRBV6-5, with 9 bases lining up with TRBD2. Losses at the gene ends were 9 bases for V and 3 bases for J; bases not matched to a gene: 9. Germline V gene data show CDR1 as MNHEY and CDR2 as SVGAGI. The CDR3 extends over 14 amino acids. The DNA for the CDR3 is TGTGCCAGTTCCCCTAGCGGGGACGACTACGAGCAGTACGTC. It codes for CASSPSGDDYEQYV.

The chain recombines TRBV19 with TRBJ1-5; maybe TRBD1 (6 bases). The CDR3 runs 15 residues. Germline lookup yields CDR1 LNHDA and CDR2 SQIVND (reference sequence). Trimming left V 5 bases short and J 5 bases short, with 16 bases between. The CDR3 sequence is CASSSAGQSYQPQHF. The CDR3 nucleotides are TGTGCCAGTAGTTCCGCCGGACAGTCCTATCAGCCCCAGCATTTT.

This clone was seen many times. This chain joins TRBV27 and TRBJ2-2, with D perhaps TRBD1 (6 bases). CDR1 MNHEY and CDR2 SMNVEV come from the germline V gene (reference sequence). This CDR3 has 15 residues. Trimming took off 6 bases at V and 8 bases at J, with 19 bases between the two ends. CDR3 DNA: TGTGCCAGCAGCAACCATGACAGGACCAAGGGGGAGCTGTTTTTT. Amino acid sequence: CASSNHDRTKGELFF.

J is TRBJ1-5 and V is TRBV15, with D possibly being TRBD1 (5 bases). Germline loops: CDR1 LNHNV, CDR2 YYDKDF (reference sequence). This CDR3 spans 14 amino acids. Trimming removed 6 bases from V and 4 bases from J, with 13 bases in between. The CDR3 DNA sequence: TGTGCCACCAGAGTGCCGGGGGGTAATCAGCCCCAGCATTTT. It yields the protein CATRVPGGNQPQHF.

The gene calls are TRBV27 and TRBJ2-6; the match to TRBD1 covers 7 bases. Per germline, CDR1 MNHEY and CDR2 SMNVEV (reference sequence). The CDR3 sequence is 15 residues long. V lost 10 bases, J lost 3 bases, and 9 bases stayed unmatched. The CDR3 spells CATQDRAGGANVLTF. In DNA form, the CDR3 reads TGTGCCACACAAGACAGGGCTGGTGGGGCCAACGTCCTGACTTTC. The full variable domain, its missing parts supplied by reference TRBV27 and TRBJ2-6, is EAQVTQNPRYLITVTGKKLTVTCSQNMNHEYMSWYRQDPGLGLRQIYYSMNVEVTDKGDVPEGYKVSRKEKRNFPLILESPSPNQTSLYFCATQDRAGGANVLTFGAGSRLTVL.

This clone was picked up one time. This rearrangement joins TRBV24-1 to TRBJ2-1, with 12 bases that match TRBD2. V lost 1 base, J lost 6 bases, and 3 bases stayed unmatched. The CDR3 has 16 amino acids. Germline V gene sequence: CDR1 KGHDR, CDR2 SFDVKD. CDR3 DNA: TGTGCCACCAGTGATTTTCTAGCGGGGGGGCTCAATGAGCAGTTCTTC. As protein: CATSDFLAGGLNEQFF.

The chain has TRBV5-4 and TRBJ1-3; D gene ambiguous. V gave up 4 bases and J gave up 0 bases, with 5 bases separating them. Germline CDR1 is SGHNT and CDR2 is YYREEE (reference sequence). There are 13 residues in the CDR3. The CDR3 DNA is TGTGCCAGCAGCCGGGACTCTGGAAACACCATATATTTT. Its protein product is CASSRDSGNTIYF.

The chain couples TRBV13 to TRBJ2-2; tentative D call: TRBD2 (5 bases). The V gene's germline CDR1 is PRHDT and CDR2 FYEKMQ (reference sequence). The CDR3 is made up of 17 amino acids. V lost 0 bases and J 0 bases, leaving 11 bases between the germline ends. The CDR3 DNA is TGTGCCAGCAGCTTAGGGGCGGGCCATGCGAACACCGGGGAGCTGTTTTTT. Encoded protein: CASSLGAGHANTGELFF. Full variable domain (rest looked up from reference TRBV13 and TRBJ2-2): AAGVIQSPRHLIKEKRETATLKCYPIPRHDTVYWYQQGPGQDPQFLISFYEKMQSDKGSIPDRFSAQQFSDYHSELNMSSLELGDSALYFCASSLGAGHANTGELFFGEGSRLTVL.

This chain joins TRBV24-1 and TRBJ2-2; unclear D gene. CDR1 is KGHDR, CDR2 SFDVKD, per germline. The V end lost 1 base, the J end lost 6 bases, and 5 bases lay between the germline ends. CDR3 size: 13 residues. This CDR3 is CATSDFRAGELFF. In DNA, the CDR3 is TGTGCCACCAGTGATTTCCGGGCCGGGGAGCTGTTTTTT.

V gene TRBV6-5 combines with J gene TRBJ1-3, with D perhaps matching TRBD1 (5 bases). V shed 8 bases and J shed 4 bases, with 15 bases lying between them. The CDR3 spans 14 residues. The germline CDR1 and CDR2 sequences are MNHEY and SVGAGI. The CDR3 is CASVEGALGNTIYF. The CDR3 DNA reads TGTGCCAGCGTAGAAGGGGCTTTGGGAAACACCATATATTTT.

A single count supports this clone. A junction boundary mismatches the germline segment, possibly from a read error. Written as DNA, the CDR3 is TGTGCCAGCAGCATGGGACTAGCGGGCTCCTACAATGAGCAGTTCTTC. It encodes CASSMGLAGSYNEQFF. The chain couples TRBV5-1 to TRBJ2-1; 12 bases match TRBD2. The length of the CDR3 is 16 residues. CDR1 and CDR2 (germline): SGHRS, YFSETQ.

About this clone itself: The junction differs from germline at one of its ends, possibly a read error. V gene TRBV5-1 combines with J gene TRBJ2-6, with a tentative D call TRBD1 (6 bases). This CDR3 is built from 16 residues. Looked up from germline, CDR1 is SGHRS and CDR2 is YFSETQ. Here the CDR3 DNA reads TGTGCCAGCAGGCCCTGGACAGCCTCTGGGGCCAACGTCCTGACTTTC. Translated, it gives CASRPWTASGANVLTF. Variable domain in full (rest from reference TRBV5-1 and TRBJ2-6): KAGVTQTPRYLIKTRGQQVTLSCSPISGHRSVSWYQQTPGQGLQFLFEYFSETQRNKGNFPGRFSGRQFSNSRSEMNVSTLELGDSALYLCASRPWTASGANVLTFGAGSRLTVL.

This chain uses TRBV5-6 with TRBJ1-1; TRBD1 matches at 8 bases. Germline V CDR1 and CDR2: SGHDT, YYEEEE. The CDR3 covers 15 residues. The ends lost 2 bases at V and 5 bases at J; junction bases unmatched: 8. The CDR3 DNA is TGTGCCAGCAGCTTAGGGACAGGCTGGGGAACTGAAGCTTTCTTT. As protein: CASSLGTGWGTEAFF.

The chain joins TRBV24-1 to TRBJ2-1, with D possibly matching TRBD1 (5 bases). CDR1 KGHDR and CDR2 SFDVKD come from the germline V gene. The V gene lost 12 bases and the J gene lost 5 bases, with 13 bases spanning the gap. The CDR3 has 12 residues. This CDR3 is CASQGHNNEQFF. CDR3 nucleotides: TGTGCCTCCCAGGGCCATAACAATGAGCAGTTCTTC.

This rearrangement joins TRBV19 to TRBJ1-5; 11 nucleotides match TRBD1. The germline V gene encodes CDR1 LNHDA and CDR2 SQIVND (reference sequence). The CDR3 loop spans 13 amino acids. V shed 3 bases and J 14 bases; nucleotides not matched to a gene: 6. The CDR3 loop is CASSIWTGGLEHF. In DNA, the CDR3 is TGTGCCAGTAGTATCTGGACAGGGGGCCTCGAGCATTTT.

This clone came up a few times. The rearrangement uses TRBV2 and TRBJ1-3, with TRBD1 identical over 8 bases. The CDR3 runs to 14 residues. With V trimmed by 5 bases and J by 4 bases, 4 bases remained unmatched. Germline V gene lookup returns CDR1 SNHLY and CDR2 FYNNEI. The CDR3 loop reads CASSLDRGGNTIYF. In DNA form, the CDR3 reads TGTGCCAGCAGTTTAGACAGGGGAGGAAACACCATATATTTT.

The CDR3 loop is CASSSAGASTDTQYF. The CDR3 region has the DNA TGCGCCAGCAGCTCAGCGGGGGCTAGCACAGATACGCAGTATTTT. The chain joins TRBV5-1 to TRBJ2-3; 8 bases are shared with TRBD2. CDR1 SGHRS and CDR2 YFSETQ come from the germline V gene. V was clipped by 3 bases and J by 0 bases; unmatched bases: 3. This CDR3 has 15 residues.

The chain has TRBV5-6 and TRBJ1-3; D uncertain. Germline CDR1 is SGHDT and CDR2 is YYEEEE. The CDR3 consists of 16 residues. Trimming cost V 5 bases and J 2 bases, with 17 bases left between them. CDR3 amino acids: CASSYGLPAAGNTIYF. The CDR3 DNA reads as TGTGCCAGCAGTTACGGACTGCCGGCCGCTGGAAACACCATATATTTT.

The genes are TRBV29-1 and TRBJ2-1; 10 bases map to TRBD2. The V gene's germline CDR1 is SQVTM and CDR2 ANQGSEA. There are 20 residues in the CDR3. Losses at the gene ends were 7 bases for V and 7 bases for J; bases not matched to a gene: 28. The CDR3 reads CSARGHRTKDGGLANNEQFF. The DNA of the CDR3 is TGCAGCGCCCGAGGTCACCGAACGAAGGACGGGGGACTAGCGAATAATGAGCAGTTCTTC.

The sample holds one count of this clone. The gene calls are TRBV3-1 (or the pseudogene TRBV3-2) and TRBJ2-3, with D unresolved. The CDR3 covers 16 residues. With 2 bases removed from V and 2 bases from J, the gap between germline ends came to 14 bases. The germline V gene has CDR1 LGHDT and CDR2 YNNKEL (reference sequence). As DNA, the CDR3 is TGTGCCAGCAGCCAACGTAAGATAGAATACACAGATACGCAGTATTTT. Residues: CASSQRKIEYTDTQYF.

This chain joins TRBV5-1 and TRBJ1-1; D unresolved. The CDR3 extends over 15 amino acids. V shed 0 bases and J shed 3 bases, with 12 bases lying between them. CDR1 is SGHRS and CDR2 is YFSETQ in the germline V gene. The CDR3 nucleotides are TGCGCCAGCAGCTTGGCCGCTTCAGCGTACACTGAAGCTTTCTTT. Encoded protein: CASSLAASAYTEAFF.

The chain employs TRBV14 and TRBJ1-1; D is ambiguous. Germline CDR1 SGHDN, CDR2 FVKESK. The CDR3 consists of 15 residues. The V end lost 2 bases, the J end lost 3 bases, and 13 bases lay between the germline ends. The DNA for the CDR3 is TGTGCCAGCAGCCAACTGCTATCGGGTGACACTGAAGCTTTCTTT. Translation: CASSQLLSGDTEAFF.

This chain links TRBV6-5 with TRBJ1-1; D might be TRBD1 (6 bases). The CDR3 sequence is 16 residues long. Trimming shortened V by 3 bases and J by 1 base, and 15 bases separated the two germline ends. Germline lookup yields CDR1 MNHEY and CDR2 SVGAGI. The CDR3 nucleotides read TGTGCCAGCAGTTATAGCTCAGGGGTGGGGAACACTGAAGCTTTCTTT. This sequence encodes CASSYSSGVGNTEAFF.

This rearrangement joins TRBV28 to TRBJ1-5; 7 positions match TRBD1. The J segment lost 0 bases and the V segment lost 5 bases, leaving 13 bases of the junction unmatched. The germline gives CDR1 MDHEN, CDR2 SYDVKM. The CDR3 is 18 amino acids. The CDR3 spells CASSKLPIGTDSNQPQHF. DNA for the CDR3: TGTGCCAGCAGTAAACTCCCAATCGGGACAGATAGCAATCAGCCCCAGCATTTT. The whole variable domain, filled in from reference TRBV28 and TRBJ1-5, reads DVKVTQSSRYLVKRTGEKVFLECVQDMDHENMFWYRQDPGLGLRLIYFSYDVKMKEKGDIPEGYSVSREKKERFSLILESASTNQTSMYLCASSKLPIGTDSNQPQHFGDGTRLSIL.

This clone was found once. As DNA, the CDR3 is TGCGCCAGCAGCTTAGGATCCGGGGGTTATGGCACTGAAGCTTTCTTT. Its translation: CASSLGSGGYGTEAFF. This chain uses TRBV5-1 with TRBJ1-1; TRBD1 might be the D (5 bases). Germline V lookup: CDR1 SGHRS, CDR2 YFSETQ. There are 16 residues in the CDR3. V was clipped by 2 bases and J by 4 bases, with 18 bases between them.

This chain connects TRBV28 to TRBJ1-6, with TRBD1 identical over 10 bases. CDR1 is MDHEN and CDR2 is SYDVKM in the germline V gene. V lost 10 bases and J lost 7; bases outside the gene matches: 4. The CDR3 length is 13 residues. This CDR3 reads CANAGQGNSPLHF. CDR3 nucleotide sequence: TGTGCCAACGCGGGACAGGGGAATTCACCCCTCCACTTT.

This sequence joins TRBV21-1 and TRBJ1-3. TRBV21-1 is labeled a pseudogene. This CDR3 is built from 17 residues. CDR3 loop: CASSERPGPSSGNTIYF. The CDR3 nucleotides are TGTGCCAGCAGCGAGCGGCCGGGCCCTAGCTCTGGAAACACCATATATTTT.

The chain carries TRBV7-9 and TRBJ1-1; the D gene is possibly TRBD1 (5 bases). The V gene's germline CDR1 is SEHNR and CDR2 FQNEAQ (reference sequence). Trimming stripped 4 bases from V and 7 bases from J, with 13 bases between. The CDR3 covers 13 residues. The CDR3 coding sequence is TGTGCCAGCAGCTCGAGGGGAGGGGTTGAAGCTTTCTTT. It encodes CASSSRGGVEAFF.

The chain employs TRBV24-1 and TRBJ2-1; 8 positions match TRBD1. The CDR3 has 12 residues. Trimming took 7 bases from V and 6 from J; bases not matched to a gene: 1. Germline CDR1 KGHDR, CDR2 SFDVKD. CDR3 loop: CATRGTGNEQFF. The CDR3 DNA sequence: TGTGCCACCAGGGGGACAGGCAATGAGCAGTTCTTC.

The chain links TRBV13 to TRBJ2-3, with 9 positions matching TRBD2. CDR1 PRHDT and CDR2 FYEKMQ come from the germline V gene (reference sequence). The CDR3 loop spans 16 amino acids. V lost 1 base and J lost 6; bases outside the gene matches: 8. Here the CDR3 DNA reads TGTGCCAGCAGCTTAGCTTCTAGCGGGGATTTGGATACGCAGTATTTT. This codes for CASSLASSGDLDTQYF.